One sample yielded the 25 T cell receptor beta chains listed below, sequenced in a study of T cells in Graves' hyperthyroidism and ophthalmopathy. The source material, RNA transcripts, was used to amplify TCR beta CDR3 regions. The study used the HTBI primer set for a first-round RT-PCR of the TCR CDR3. In TCRdb, the multiplex PCR reads were re-called with MiXCR into one record per CDR3 protein. The table includes roughly 700,000 distinct CDR3 sequences, 17% detected once. The specimen was blood. These receptors all stem from a man aged 45 to 65 with Graves' hyperthyroidism.

In this sample, this clonotype turned up many times. The chain links TRBV11-2 to TRBJ2-7; 10 bases map to TRBD1. The V gene end was trimmed by 5 bases and the J gene end by 2 bases; junction bases not matched to a gene: 6. Looked up from germline, CDR1 is SGHAT and CDR2 is FQNNGV. The CDR3 has 15 amino acids. The CDR3 coding sequence is TGTGCCAGCAGCACCATGGGACAGGGGACCTACGAGCAGTACTTC. Translating it yields CASSTMGQGTYEQYF.

On this clonotype itself: Possible read error: a much larger clone is one base away. The CDR3 coding sequence is TGTGACAGCAGTCACGGGGGTAGCAATCAGCCCCAGCATTTT. Translated, it gives CDSSHGGSNQPQHF. The chain is built from TRBV28 and TRBJ1-5; perhaps TRBD1 as D (5 bases). Germline assignment: CDR1 MDHEN and CDR2 SYDVKM. This CDR3 spans 14 amino acids.

A few counts support this clonotype. V is TRBV24-1 and J is TRBJ2-1, with D unclear. V dropped 4 bases and J dropped 8 bases, with 14 bases sitting between them. This CDR3 is built from 14 residues. Per the germline V gene, CDR1 is KGHDR and CDR2 is SFDVKD. Here the CDR3 DNA reads TGTGCCACCAGTGACCGACTTCGGGTGGATGAGCAGTTCTTC. This gives the protein CATSDRLRVDEQFF.

This clonotype was found many times. This chain uses TRBV7-9 with TRBJ2-5; possibly TRBD2 for D (5 bases). The length of the CDR3 is 15 residues. Trimming took off 1 base at V and 1 base at J, with 10 bases between the two ends. The V gene's germline CDR1 is SEHNR and CDR2 FQNEAQ (reference sequence). For the CDR3, the DNA is TGTGCCAGCAGCTTAGGAGTGGGGAGCCAAGAGACCCAGTACTTC. It specifies CASSLGVGSQETQYF.

This clonotype was seen repeatedly, ten times or more. The CDR3, as DNA: TGTGCCAGCAGTGAAGAAGACGAGAATCAGCCCCAGCATTTT. Translating it yields CASSEEDENQPQHF. The genes are TRBV2 and TRBJ1-5; D is unclear. The germline gives CDR1 SNHLY, CDR2 FYNNEI. The CDR3 is 14 residues long. V was shortened by 1 base and J by 4 bases, with 8 bases between the two germline ends.

This clonotype was seen only a few times. The J gene is TRBJ2-7, the V gene TRBV28; D might be TRBD1 (7 bases). The V gene lost 8 bases and the J gene lost 7 bases, with 18 bases spanning the gap. This CDR3 has 13 amino acids. Germline values: CDR1 MDHEN, CDR2 SYDVKM. In DNA, the CDR3 is TGTGCCAGCGGGCGGGACAGTCTTTCGGAGCAGTACTTC. Encoded protein: CASGRDSLSEQYF. Supplemented by reference TRBV28 and TRBJ2-7, the full variable domain reads DVKVTQSSRYLVKRTGEKVFLECVQDMDHENMFWYRQDPGLGLRLIYFSYDVKMKEKGDIPEGYSVSREKKERFSLILESASTNQTSMYLCASGRDSLSEQYFGPGTRLTVT.

About this clonotype itself: Germline and junction disagree at one end, which may indicate a read error. J is TRBJ2-4 and V is TRBV18, with 9 bases matching TRBD1. Germline assignment: CDR1 KGHSH and CDR2 LQKENI. The CDR3 runs 15 residues. As DNA, the CDR3 is TGTGCCGGCTCAGGGTCGACAGGGGGAAGTGACATTCAGTACTTC. This codes for CAGSGSTGGSDIQYF. The full variable domain, in which reference TRBV18 and TRBJ2-4 provide the parts outside the CDR3, is NAGVMQNPRHLVRRRGQEARLRCSPMKGHSHVYWYRQLPEEGLKFMVYLQKENIIDESGMPKERFSAEFPKEGPSILRIQQVVRGDSAAYFCAGSGSTGGSDIQYFGAGTRLSVL.

Many counts were recorded for this clonotype. The J gene is TRBJ2-1, the V gene TRBV6-1; TRBD2 aligns across 12 bases. The CDR3 totals 19 residues. Trimming cost V 3 bases and J 9 bases; bases outside gene matches: 18. Looked up from germline, CDR1 is MNHNS and CDR2 is SASEGT. CDR3 DNA sequence: TGTGCCAGCAGTGACTATAGTGGGACTAGCGGGTCAAGTAAGGCTGAGCAGTTCTTC. Translation gives CASSDYSGTSGSSKAEQFF.

Note on this clonotype: A much larger clone sits a single nucleotide away, making a read error possible. The V call is TRBV20-1, the J call TRBJ2-7, with TRBD1 as a possible D gene (6 bases). This CDR3 is built from 14 residues. Germline V gene sequence: CDR1 DFQATT, CDR2 SNEGSKA (reference sequence). V was shortened by 5 bases and J by 0 bases, with 14 bases between the two germline ends. CDR3 sequence: CSAARTECSYEQYF. CDR3 nucleotides: TGCAGTGCTGCCAGGACAGAATGCTCCTACGAGCAGTACTTC.

This clonotype is a singleton in its sample. The junction does not match germline at one end; this may be a read error. The CDR3: CANSQDLELADTDTQYF. Here the CDR3 DNA reads TGTGCCAACAGCCAAGATCTGGAACTAGCGGACACAGATACGCAGTATTTT. The chain employs TRBV3-1 and TRBJ2-3; 8 nucleotides match TRBD2. The CDR3 sequence is 17 residues long. Germline V gives CDR1 LGHDT, CDR2 YNNKEL (reference sequence).

This clonotype has just a few counts. The J gene is TRBJ2-1, the V gene TRBV2; the match to TRBD2 covers 8 bases. This CDR3 has 17 residues. Germline CDR1 and CDR2: SNHLY and FYNNEI. V dropped 0 bases and J dropped 7; count of bases not matched to a gene: 11. In DNA, the CDR3 is TGTGCCAGCAGTGAAGCGCGGGGGGACACAATCGGGAATGAGCAGTTCTTC. The encoded protein is CASSEARGDTIGNEQFF. Together with reference TRBV2 and TRBJ2-1, the CDR3 gives the full variable domain: EPEVTQTPSHQVTQMGQEVILRCVPISNHLYFYWYRQILGQKVEFLVSFYNNEISEKSEIFDDQFSVERPDGSNFTLKIRSTKLEDSAMYFCASSEARGDTIGNEQFFGPGTRLTVL.

The rearrangement links TRBV7-9 to TRBJ2-6; D call uncertain. V dropped 3 bases and J dropped 0 bases, with 6 bases sitting between them. The CDR3 sequence is 15 residues long. Germline lookup yields CDR1 SEHNR and CDR2 FQNEAQ (reference sequence). The CDR3 is CASSFPVSGANVLTF. The CDR3 bases are TGTGCCAGCAGCTTCCCCGTCTCTGGGGCCAACGTCCTGACTTTC.

Notes on this clonotype: Because the CDR3 is missing its conserved closing phenylalanine or tryptophan, this is likely a read error. The chain joins TRBV5-5 to TRBJ2-3; no reliable D call. V dropped 6 bases and J dropped 0 bases, with 8 bases sitting between them. The CDR3 contains 13 residues. From germline, CDR1 is SGHKS and CDR2 YYEKEE (reference sequence). CDR3 coding DNA: TGTGCCAGCAACCCGGACAGCACAGATACGCAGTATTCT. Translating gives CASNPDSTDTQYS.

In this sample, this clonotype turned up many times. This chain joins TRBV27 and TRBJ2-3; the D gene is possibly TRBD2 (6 bases). CDR1 and CDR2 (germline): MNHEY, SMNVEV (reference sequence). V was clipped by 5 bases and J by 6 bases, with 21 bases between them. CDR3 length: 16 residues. CDR3 protein: CASSGIGGVSQDTQYF. As DNA, the CDR3 is TGTGCCAGCAGTGGTATCGGGGGAGTTAGTCAGGATACGCAGTATTTT.

The rearrangement uses TRBV19 and TRBJ1-2, with D uncertain. Germline V gives CDR1 LNHDA, CDR2 SQIVND (reference sequence). This CDR3 is built from 13 residues. The V end was cut by 4 bases, the J end by 7 bases, with 13 bases between. The DNA for the CDR3 is TGTGCCAGTAGTAGAACCGACCCTCCTGGCTACACCTTC. Its translation is CASSRTDPPGYTF.

This clonotype was counted ten times or more. The chain couples TRBV28 to TRBJ2-3; TRBD1 matches 9 bases. The CDR3 is 14 amino acids. CDR1 MDHEN and CDR2 SYDVKM come from the germline V gene. The V segment lost 6 bases and the J segment 5 bases; nucleotides outside the gene matches: 6. Here the CDR3 reads CASSYDRGGDTQYF. As DNA, the CDR3 is TGTGCCAGCAGCTACGACAGGGGGGGAGATACGCAGTATTTT.

This clonotype appeared a few times. The CDR3 region is CASSTAEAGETQYF. In DNA form, the CDR3 reads TGTGCCAGCAGTACGGCGGAGGCGGGAGAGACCCAGTACTTC. This chain uses TRBV28 with TRBJ2-5; a weak D match, TRBD2 (5 bases). The germline V gene encodes CDR1 MDHEN and CDR2 SYDVKM. Trimming removed 5 bases from V and 4 bases from J, with 14 bases in between. The CDR3 has 14 amino acids.

This clonotype was recorded many times. The chain couples TRBV30 to TRBJ2-4, with unresolved D. This CDR3 region has 12 residues. V was clipped by 0 bases and J by 0 bases, with 0 bases between them. The germline V gene has CDR1 GTSNPN and CDR2 SVGIG (reference sequence). The CDR3, as DNA: TGTGCCTGGAGTGTAGCCAAAAACATTCAGTACTTC. Its translation is CAWSVAKNIQYF.

The CDR3 coding sequence is TGTGCCAGCAGCCGAAGTTTGGGCGGGAGTAGCTACAATGAGCAGTTCTTC. Translated: CASSRSLGGSSYNEQFF. J is TRBJ2-1 and V is TRBV3-1, with 7 bases identical to TRBD2. Trimming cost V 4 bases and J 3 bases; bases outside gene matches: 12. CDR1 and CDR2 (germline): LGHDT, YNNKEL (reference sequence). CDR3 length: 17 amino acids.

This clonotype was seen more than once but under ten times. Germline is not matched at one junction end, which may reflect a read error. This chain joins TRBV28 and TRBJ2-3; 13 positions match TRBD2. Germline CDR1 reads MDHEN; CDR2 reads SYDVKM. There are 15 residues in the CDR3. CDR3: CVSSSGLAGTDTQYF. CDR3 nucleotide sequence: TGTGTCAGCAGTTCGGGACTAGCGGGAACAGATACGCAGTATTTT.

This clonotype was seen only a few times. The J gene is TRBJ1-5, the V gene TRBV30, with D unresolved. Trimming took 1 base from V and 3 from J, leaving 13 bases between them. Germline assignment: CDR1 GTSNPN and CDR2 SVGIG (reference sequence). CDR3 length: 15 residues. As DNA, the CDR3 is TGTGCCTGGAGTGGAGGGAGGTCGGTCAATCAGCCCCAGCATTTT. This gives the protein CAWSGGRSVNQPQHF.

This clonotype was counted ten times or more. The gene calls are TRBV27 and TRBJ1-2; D is unresolved. This CDR3 has 14 amino acids. V was clipped by 4 bases and J by 4 bases, with 13 bases between them. Germline CDR1 is MNHEY and CDR2 is SMNVEV (reference sequence). CDR3 region: CASSSGRLPYGYTF. The CDR3, as DNA: TGTGCCAGCAGTTCAGGCCGACTCCCCTATGGCTACACCTTC.

V is TRBV12-3 or TRBV12-4 and J is TRBJ2-1, with 8 bases lining up with TRBD1. V lost 2 bases to trimming and J lost 7 bases; unmatched junction nucleotides: 10. CDR3 length: 16 residues. The CDR3 nucleotides read TGTGCCAGCAGTTTAAAGGGTCAGGGGGCGCGTAATGAGCAGTTCTTC. Translation gives CASSLKGQGARNEQFF.

This clonotype was seen repeatedly, ten times or more. This chain uses TRBV7-9 with TRBJ2-3; 10 nucleotides match TRBD2. With V trimmed by 8 bases and J by 1 base, 12 bases remained unmatched. Germline V gene data show CDR1 as SEHNR and CDR2 as FQNEAQ (reference sequence). This CDR3 has 17 residues. The CDR3 sequence is CASFGAGGPVGTDTQYF. CDR3 DNA: TGTGCCAGCTTCGGAGCGGGAGGGCCGGTTGGCACAGATACGCAGTATTTT.

The genes are TRBV6-1 and TRBJ1-1; D might be TRBD1 (5 bases). Germline CDR1 reads MNHNS; CDR2 reads SASEGT. The CDR3 spans 12 residues. The V end was cut by 5 bases, the J end by 8 bases, with 12 bases between. In nucleotides, the CDR3 is TGTGCCAGCAGTAGTTATAACAGGGAAGCTTTCTTT. This codes for CASSSYNREAFF.